A single TCR beta chain is shown here with its context. The sample belongs to a study of blood T cell repertoires in COVID-19. Study overall: Both acute and convalescent COVID-19 samples were obtained from the United States, Italy and Spain. From T cells, B-cell-depleted T cells, or PBMCs came the material, which was cDNA or gDNA.

This CDR3 contains 13 residues. V lost 6 bases and J 7 bases, leaving 12 bases between the germline ends. Per the study methods: By means of reference gene primer amplification, nucleated cell counts were estimated. TCRdb keeps only in-frame clones here, not all; method: immunoSEQ multiplex PCR. The DNA gave D and trimming, while V, J and clone size come from that table. The sample shows approximately 280,000 clones, approximately 88% of them seen only once. The chain is built from TRBV12-3 or TRBV12-4 and TRBJ1-4; weak D call: TRBD1 (5 bases). This TCR was recovered from a man in his fifties or sixties with acute or convalescent COVID-19. Material for sequencing was peripheral blood. CDR3 sequence reads: CASRSQGGEKLFF. The DNA of the CDR3 is TGTGCCAGCAGATCGCAGGGCGGTGAAAAACTGTTTTTT.